One and the same sample provided the 5 T cell receptor beta chains below, sequenced in a study of blood T cell repertoires in COVID-19. Sequenced by immunoSEQ multiplex PCR; TCRdb stores in-frame clones only, minus some. The table shows approximately 81,000 clones, with around 82% occurring only once. Sequences were obtained from peripheral blood. The receptor set was obtained from a human donor in a cohort sampled during active COVID-19.

J is TRBJ2-7 and V is TRBV11-1; TRBD1 might be the D (7 bases). Trimming removed 4 bases at V and 3 bases at J, with 16 bases between. The CDR3 covers 15 residues. Germline assignment: CDR1 SGHAT and CDR2 FQDESV (reference sequence). DNA for the CDR3: TGTGCCAGCAGCTCACGGAGGGGGCCAAACTACGAGCAGTACTTC. Translating gives CASSSRRGPNYEQYF.

V gene TRBV5-4 combines with J gene TRBJ2-7; 9 nucleotides align to TRBD2. There are 15 residues in the CDR3. After removal of 0 bases from V and 1 base from J, the junction contained 2 bases not matched to a gene. The germline CDR1 and CDR2 sequences are SGHNT and YYREEE (reference sequence). The CDR3 sequence is CASSLGLAGSYEQYF. The CDR3 DNA reads as TGTGCCAGCAGCTTGGGGCTAGCGGGGTCCTACGAGCAGTACTTC.

The CDR3 DNA sequence: TGTGCCAGCAGTGAAAGCAGGGACAGGGGTTTGGGAGAGACCCAGTACTTC. Translated, it gives CASSESRDRGLGETQYF. The chain joins TRBV6-1 to TRBJ2-5, with 10 bases fitting TRBD1. Per the germline V gene, CDR1 is MNHNS and CDR2 is SASEGT. This CDR3 spans 17 amino acids. With V trimmed by 2 bases and J by 4 bases, 10 bases remained unmatched.

The chain combines TRBV6-1 with TRBJ2-7, with 9 bases that match TRBD1. CDR3 size: 13 residues. V shed 3 bases, J shed 6 bases, and the junction held 3 bases outside the gene matches. Germline CDR1 and CDR2: MNHNS and SASEGT. The CDR3 DNA is TGTGCCAGCAGTGAGAACAGGGGGCTCGAGCAGTACTTC. It is translated as CASSENRGLEQYF.

The chain employs TRBV27 and TRBJ1-4; D not certain. The CDR3 extends over 18 amino acids. CDR1 and CDR2 (germline): MNHEY, SMNVEV (reference sequence). The V and J ends lost 0 bases and 4 bases respectively, with 18 bases between them. The CDR3: CASSLSSRSGGFNEKLFF. CDR3 sequence (DNA): TGTGCCAGCAGTTTATCTTCCCGCTCTGGAGGGTTTAATGAAAAACTGTTTTTT.